This TCR beta chain was recovered during a study of T cells in Graves' hyperthyroidism and ophthalmopathy. Across the whole study: At the time of initial diagnosis and before any treatment, peripheral blood was collected. Broader study findings: A model of 13 V-J features distinguished ophthalmopathy from stable hyperthyroidism. Blood also carried most thyroid clonotypes expanded above 0.001.

This clonotype was seen more than once but under ten times. The antigen is undetermined. CDR3 length: 14 residues. Germline V gene sequence: CDR1 SEHNR, CDR2 FQNEAQ (reference sequence). The V segment lost 5 bases and the J segment 5 bases; nucleotides outside the gene matches: 7. Source material for PBMCs was around 10 ml fresh peripheral blood. TCR beta CDR3 regions were amplified from RNA transcripts. HTBI primers were employed in a first-round RT-PCR of the TCR CDR3. TCRdb itself ran the multiplex PCR reads through MiXCR, one entry per CDR3 protein. Of 340,000 or so distinct CDR3 sequences in the sample, approximately 16% are singletons; the top ten hold approximately 35%.

V is TRBV7-9 and J is TRBJ2-5; 8 bases fit TRBD1. Sequenced sample: blood. This clonotype was sampled from a man aged 25 to 40 with Graves' hyperthyroidism. Here the CDR3 reads CASSTPGGRETQYF. The CDR3 region has the DNA TGTGCCAGCAGCACCCCAGGGGGCAGGGAGACCCAGTACTTC.